Detailed here is one TCR beta chain. The antigen this receptor binds is unknown. Base qualities were left out, and no much larger clone turns up one base away. The data stem from a study of CD8+ T cells in alopecia areata (dated by TCRdb to the late 2010s). In the study overall: The study used high-throughput TCRbeta sequencing to examine T cell clonal expansion in alopecia areata, in both the C3H/HeJ mouse model and human patients. On the human side, TCRbeta sequencing was run on scalp tissue and on sorted CD4+ and CD8+ peripheral blood T cells from healthy controls and from alopecia areata patients with either patchy or totalis/universalis disease. Scalp clonality was compared across normal scalp (n=4), patchy alopecia areata scalp (n=8), and alopecia totalis/universalis scalp (n=8). The RNA source kit depended on sample type: the PAXgene miRNA kit for fixed scalp, the miRNeasy kit for PBMCs, and the RNeasy kit for mouse skin. immunoSEQ multiplex PCR using 35 Vbeta forward primers and 13 Jbeta reverse primers was used to amplify TCRbeta CDR3 regions.

Library method: the immunoSEQ multiplex PCR assay. To provide template for TCR sequencing, every sample had RNA extracted and reverse transcribed into cDNA. SuperScript III was used to make first-strand cDNA, primed with a 2:1 mix of oligo-dT and random hexamers. A synthetic immune receptor repertoire was used to measure amplification bias, and any remaining bias was corrected computationally. As for the original processing: Raw reads were preprocessed to remove errors, and CDR3 was defined according to IMGT conventions as the region from the conserved cysteine to phenylalanine. To get clonality, Shannon entropy was normalized by log2 of the number of productive unique TCRs and the result was subtracted from 1. Whether scalp clones were CD4 or CD8 was inferred by matching scalp TCRbeta sequences against CD4 and CD8 repertoires sorted from blood. In TCRdb, the immuneACCESS table is reduced to in-frame sequences with V and J assigned. These tables do not hold every clone; where another copy was compared, an unresolved V gene accounts for under half, and the others remain unexplained. V, J and clone size were drawn from that table, and D and trimming were deduced from the DNA. The sample table lists tens of thousands of clones, about 80% of them with a count of one. The ten largest clones take up over 15% of the sample.

From alopecia areata patients, peripheral blood was collected along with lesional scalp punch biopsies. After PBMCs were isolated by density centrifugation and stained for CD3, CD4 and CD8, a FACSAria was used to sort CD4+ and CD8+ T cells. Alopecia areata patients who were not treated were recruited through a multicenter biomarker study. In four or five patients from the biomarker study, the blood CD8+ T cells went through an additional sort into NKG2D-low and NKG2D-high fractions. Overall results and qualifications from the work: Lesional scalp, especially in alopecia totalis/universalis, showed higher clonality and more expanded CD8+ clones than normal scalp, suggesting antigenic drive. Scalp TCR repertoire analysis is complicated because resident alphabeta T cells in normal human skin are also sequenced, whereas mouse skin is dominated by gammadelta T cells. Compared with mice, TCR sequences shared between patients were less clear, possibly partly because of HLA diversity across the patient population.

From its cysteine to its phenylalanine, the CDR3 spans 14 amino acids. Only the CDR3 DNA is retained, 42 bases long and in frame from the first base. The germline V gene (reference sequence) yields MNHEY for CDR1 and SMNVEV for CDR2. The junction shows trimming of 1 base on V and 4 bases on J, and the gene matches do not reach 3 bases of it. The receptor was derived from a human donor with alopecia areata. Recombination joined TRBV27 with TRBJ2-5, with 7 central nucleotides matching TRBD1. Input material: NKG2D-low CD8+ T cells sorted from blood. The cell subset or site tag for this specimen amounts to: sorted CD8+ NKG2D-low blood T cells. Read as DNA, the sequence is TGTGCCAGCAGTTTATTGGACAGGAGAGAGACCCAGTACTTC. Translated, this is CASSLLDRRETQYF.